These 9 T cell receptor beta chains originate from one sample sequenced in a study of chemoradiotherapy in HPV16-positive cancers. The data were produced by immunoSEQ multiplex PCR, yet TCRdb's version contains in-frame clones alone and is incomplete. The table has hundreds of clones, almost 85% seen once; the top ten hold over 13%. Material: tumor tissue, obtained from a patient who underwent chemoradiotherapy. These receptors originate from a human donor with HPV-associated anogenital cancer.

This rearrangement joins TRBV19 to TRBJ1-3; perhaps TRBD1 as D (5 bases). CDR1 and CDR2 from the germline V gene are LNHDA and SQIVND (reference sequence). The CDR3 loop spans 11 amino acids. V was shortened by 9 bases and J by 11 bases, with 14 bases between the two germline ends. The CDR3 here is CASTLGGSIYF. The CDR3 nucleotides read TGTGCCAGCACCCTCGGGGGTTCCATATATTTT.

The genes are TRBV11-3 and TRBJ2-3, with TRBD2 as a possible D gene (5 bases). Trimming removed 0 bases at V and 0 bases at J, with 7 bases between. Per the germline V gene, CDR1 is SGHNT and CDR2 is YENEEA. The CDR3 runs 15 residues. The CDR3 loop reads CASSLEGGSTDTQYF. The CDR3 region has the DNA TGTGCCAGCAGCTTAGAGGGCGGGAGCACAGATACGCAGTATTTT.

V usage is TRBV11-2 and J usage is TRBJ2-3; no clear D. Germline V gene sequence: CDR1 SGHAT, CDR2 FQNNGV. CDR3 length equals 16 residues. Trimming removed 5 bases from V and 2 bases from J, with 17 bases in between. The CDR3 DNA is TGTGCCAGCAGCGGATGGAATTTGGGGTTCACAGATACGCAGTATTTT. This gives the protein CASSGWNLGFTDTQYF.

This rearrangement joins TRBV6-1 to TRBJ1-3; a possible D gene is TRBD1 (5 bases). Germline V lookup: CDR1 MNHNS, CDR2 SASEGT. The CDR3 is 15 amino acids. Trimming took off 2 bases at V and 4 bases at J, with 12 bases between the two ends. CDR3 in amino acids: CASSEFRGMGNTIYF. CDR3 sequence (DNA): TGTGCCAGCAGTGAATTTAGGGGAATGGGAAACACCATATATTTT.

The gene calls are TRBV9 and TRBJ1-1, with TRBD1 matching over 7 bases. The trim removed 3 bases at V and 4 bases at J, leaving 15 bases unmatched. Looked up from germline, CDR1 is SGDLS and CDR2 is YYNGEE. The CDR3 extends over 17 amino acids. The CDR3 nucleotides are TGTGCCAGCAGCGGCCACTTGAAACAGGGGCTACCCACTGAAGCTTTCTTT. This sequence encodes CASSGHLKQGLPTEAFF.

J is TRBJ1-2 and V is TRBV21-1. TRBV21-1 is described as a pseudogene. This CDR3 is built from 10 residues. CDR3 nucleotides: TGTGCCAGCAGCAAGTGGGGCTACACCTTC. Its protein is CASSKWGYTF.

The V call is TRBV5-1, the J call TRBJ2-2; D is possibly TRBD1 (5 bases). Germline lookup yields CDR1 SGHRS and CDR2 YFSETQ. With 0 bases removed from V and 9 bases from J, the gap between germline ends came to 18 bases. The CDR3 length is 16 residues. CDR3 sequence: CASSLEVPRAVRELFF. In nucleotides, the CDR3 is TGCGCCAGCAGCTTGGAGGTCCCCAGGGCGGTTAGGGAGCTGTTTTTT.

The chain recombines TRBV5-1 with TRBJ2-1; perhaps TRBD2 as D (7 bases). The CDR3 consists of 16 residues. The germline V and J ends were trimmed by 0 bases and 6 bases, with 16 bases remaining between them. Germline V gene data show CDR1 as SGHRS and CDR2 as YFSETQ. The CDR3 is CASSLVTGREVNEQFF. The CDR3 DNA sequence: TGCGCCAGCAGCTTGGTCACAGGGAGGGAAGTCAATGAGCAGTTCTTC.

The chain recombines TRBV6-1 with TRBJ1-3; possibly TRBD1 for D (5 bases). The length of the CDR3 is 16 residues. Germline V gives CDR1 MNHNS, CDR2 SASEGT. The germline V and J ends were trimmed by 0 bases and 1 base, with 10 bases remaining between them. CDR3 residues: CASSEADGGSGNTIYF. In DNA form, the CDR3 reads TGTGCCAGCAGTGAAGCGGACGGGGGTTCTGGAAACACCATATATTTT.